Presented here are 15 T cell receptor beta chains from one specimen sequenced in a study of T cell repertoires in cytomegalovirus infection. TCRdb used MiXCR to reprocess the reads, holding one entry per CDR3 protein. The sample yields around 770,000 distinct CDR3 sequences, 25% to 35% seen once. No antigens are known for them. This specimen consisted of cultured CD8+ T cells from PBMCs, obtained from culture after CMV antigen stimulation. The origin of the receptors is a human donor in good health (CMV status not recorded). Some clones in this sample may be carry-over from other donors' samples.

The V and J genes are TRBV2 and TRBJ2-2; D might be TRBD2 (5 bases). V was trimmed by 8 bases and J by 6 bases, leaving 10 bases between them. This CDR3 spans 12 amino acids. Per germline, CDR1 SNHLY and CDR2 FYNNEI. The CDR3 loop reads CASEWGAGELFF. In DNA form, the CDR3 reads TGTGCCAGCGAGTGGGGAGCCGGGGAGCTGTTTTTT.

The chain couples TRBV12-3 or TRBV12-4 to TRBJ2-1; 8 bases agree with TRBD2. The CDR3 spans 16 residues. The V segment lost 7 bases and the J segment 5 bases; nucleotides outside the gene matches: 13. CDR3 sequence reads: CASTGGGGLRNNEQFF. The DNA of the CDR3 is TGTGCCAGCACGGGGGGGGGGGGCCTCAGGAACAATGAGCAGTTCTTC.

The table lists this clonotype with many counts. The genes are TRBV7-3 and TRBJ1-1; D is uncertain. This CDR3 has 13 residues. The V gene lost 3 bases and the J gene lost 2 bases, with 7 bases spanning the gap. Germline loops: CDR1 SGHTA, CDR2 FQGTGA. The chain's CDR3 is CASSFTVNTEAFF. CDR3 DNA sequence: TGTGCCAGCAGCTTTACCGTAAACACTGAAGCTTTCTTT.

This clonotype was found many times. The chain recombines TRBV7-6 with TRBJ1-1, with D unclear. From germline, CDR1 is SGHVS and CDR2 FNYEAQ. The CDR3 sequence is 15 residues long. V lost 4 bases, J lost 1 base, and 13 bases lay in between. The CDR3 nucleotides are TGTGCCAGCAGCTGGGGTGATGCGGGGAACACTGAAGCTTTCTTT. Translated, it gives CASSWGDAGNTEAFF. Full variable domain (rest looked up from reference TRBV7-6 and TRBJ1-1): GAGVSQSPRYKVTKRGQDVALRCDPISGHVSLYWYRQALGQGPEFLTYFNYEAQQDKSGLPNDRFSAERPEGSISTLTIQRTEQRDSAMYRCASSWGDAGNTEAFFGQGTRLTVV.

The chain employs TRBV5-4 and TRBJ1-2, with 7 bases lining up with TRBD1. V lost 0 bases to trimming and J lost 5 bases; unmatched junction nucleotides: 4. CDR3 length equals 14 residues. Germline lookup yields CDR1 SGHNT and CDR2 YYREEE (reference sequence). CDR3 nucleotides: TGTGCCAGCAGCTTGGTCGGGACAGAATATGGCTACACCTTC. This translates into CASSLVGTEYGYTF.

The chain joins TRBV5-1 to TRBJ2-7; the match to TRBD2 covers 7 bases. This CDR3 has 14 amino acids. Losses at the gene ends were 0 bases for V and 3 bases for J; bases not matched to a gene: 3. In germline, CDR1 is SGHRS, CDR2 YFSETQ. The CDR3: CASSLVGLGYEQYF. The CDR3 region has the DNA TGCGCCAGCAGCTTGGTTGGACTAGGCTACGAGCAGTACTTC.

The rearrangement uses TRBV28 and TRBJ2-5, with D perhaps TRBD2 (7 bases). CDR1 is MDHEN, CDR2 SYDVKM, per germline. The CDR3 is 16 residues long. The V end was cut by 7 bases, the J end by 2 bases, with 20 bases between. DNA for the CDR3: TGTGCCAGCACTATCTTACGGGGGGCCTTGCAAGAGACCCAGTACTTC. Translated: CASTILRGALQETQYF.

This clonotype was detected only a few times. The chain couples TRBV6-2 or TRBV6-3 to TRBJ2-1, with D possibly TRBD2 on 5 matching bases. Germline-derived CDR1 and CDR2 are MNHEY and SVGEGT. V lost 3 bases and J lost 6, with 12 bases in between. The CDR3 is made up of 14 amino acids. Written as DNA, the CDR3 is TGTGCCAGCAGTTATAGTCTCGGAGGCAATGAGCAGTTCTTC. It translates to CASSYSLGGNEQFF.

V usage is TRBV19 and J usage is TRBJ2-1, with 9 bases that match TRBD2. Germline loops: CDR1 LNHDA, CDR2 SQIVND (reference sequence). This CDR3 comprises 14 residues. V lost 7 bases and J lost 7; bases outside the gene matches: 8. The CDR3 DNA reads as TGTGCCAGTACCGAACTAGCGGGCGAGAATGAGCAGTTCTTC. It yields the protein CASTELAGENEQFF.

This chain uses TRBV6-5 with TRBJ1-2; D is uncertain. Trimming stripped 1 base from V and 7 bases from J, with 16 bases between. The CDR3 extends over 15 amino acids. Germline V lookup: CDR1 MNHEY, CDR2 SVGAGI. The CDR3 reads CASSYYEGLSTGYTF. The CDR3 DNA follows: TGTGCCAGCAGTTACTACGAGGGTCTCAGCACTGGCTACACCTTC.

This chain uses TRBV2 with TRBJ1-2; no definite D call. Germline V gene data show CDR1 as SNHLY and CDR2 as FYNNEI. The CDR3 spans 14 residues. V dropped 8 bases and J dropped 4 bases, with 17 bases sitting between them. CDR3 amino acids: CASQEVHSLYGYTF. DNA for the CDR3: TGTGCCAGCCAGGAGGTTCACTCACTCTATGGCTACACCTTC.

There are many counts of this clonotype. V is TRBV27 and J is TRBJ2-3; no clear D. Germline V gives CDR1 MNHEY, CDR2 SMNVEV (reference sequence). The length of the CDR3 is 15 residues. The V end was cut by 3 bases, the J end by 5 bases, with 15 bases between. CDR3 protein: CASSFLHLALDTQYF. CDR3 DNA: TGTGCCAGCAGTTTTCTACATCTGGCCCTAGATACGCAGTATTTT.

The chain couples TRBV9 to TRBJ2-2; D gene unclear. V was pared by 2 bases and J by 7 bases, with 12 bases between. Germline V CDR1 and CDR2: SGDLS, YYNGEE. The length of the CDR3 is 14 residues. The CDR3 coding sequence is TGTGCCAGCAGCGTCTTTATGGTTAACGGGGAGCTGTTTTTT. As protein: CASSVFMVNGELFF.

This clonotype was picked up a small number of times. This chain joins TRBV5-1 and TRBJ2-2; D is undetermined. Trimming removed 1 base at V and 1 base at J, with 5 bases between. Germline-derived CDR1 and CDR2 are SGHRS and YFSETQ. CDR3 size: 14 residues. CDR3 nucleotides: TGCGCCAGCAGCTTGAACAAGAACACCGGGGAGCTGTTTTTT. Translation: CASSLNKNTGELFF.

This clonotype was observed a handful of times. The chain is built from TRBV7-6 and TRBJ2-7; 9 nucleotides agree with TRBD1. CDR3 length: 14 amino acids. V was pared by 3 bases and J by 3 bases, with 3 bases of the junction left unmatched. Germline CDR1 and CDR2: SGHVS and FNYEAQ. In nucleotides, the CDR3 is TGTGCCAGCAGCTTGGGGGACAGGGTCTACGAGCAGTACTTC. This sequence encodes CASSLGDRVYEQYF.